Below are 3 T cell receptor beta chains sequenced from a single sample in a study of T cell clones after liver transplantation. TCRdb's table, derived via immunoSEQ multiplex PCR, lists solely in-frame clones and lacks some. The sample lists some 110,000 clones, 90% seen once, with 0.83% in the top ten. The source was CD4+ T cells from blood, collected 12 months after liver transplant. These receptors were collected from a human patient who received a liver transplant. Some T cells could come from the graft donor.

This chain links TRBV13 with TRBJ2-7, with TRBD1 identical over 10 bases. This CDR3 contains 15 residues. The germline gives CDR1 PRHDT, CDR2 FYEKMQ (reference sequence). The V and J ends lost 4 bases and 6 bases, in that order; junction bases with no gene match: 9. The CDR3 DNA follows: TGTGCCAGCAGCTCTAACGGACAGGGGGAGGTCGAGCAGTACTTC. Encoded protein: CASSSNGQGEVEQYF.

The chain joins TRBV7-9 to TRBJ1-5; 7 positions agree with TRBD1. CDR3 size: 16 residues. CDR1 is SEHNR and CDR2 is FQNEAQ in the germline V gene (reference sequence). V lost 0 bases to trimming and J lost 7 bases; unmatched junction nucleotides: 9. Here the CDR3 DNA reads TGTGCCAGCAGCTTAGCGGTAGGGGGCACGGGACAGCCCCAGCATTTT. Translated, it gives CASSLAVGGTGQPQHF.

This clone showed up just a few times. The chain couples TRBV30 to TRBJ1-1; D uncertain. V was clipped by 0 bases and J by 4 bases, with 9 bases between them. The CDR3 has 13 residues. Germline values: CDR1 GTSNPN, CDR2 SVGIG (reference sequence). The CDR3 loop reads CAWSVRWGTEAFF. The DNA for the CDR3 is TGTGCCTGGAGTGTACGGTGGGGCACTGAAGCTTTCTTT.